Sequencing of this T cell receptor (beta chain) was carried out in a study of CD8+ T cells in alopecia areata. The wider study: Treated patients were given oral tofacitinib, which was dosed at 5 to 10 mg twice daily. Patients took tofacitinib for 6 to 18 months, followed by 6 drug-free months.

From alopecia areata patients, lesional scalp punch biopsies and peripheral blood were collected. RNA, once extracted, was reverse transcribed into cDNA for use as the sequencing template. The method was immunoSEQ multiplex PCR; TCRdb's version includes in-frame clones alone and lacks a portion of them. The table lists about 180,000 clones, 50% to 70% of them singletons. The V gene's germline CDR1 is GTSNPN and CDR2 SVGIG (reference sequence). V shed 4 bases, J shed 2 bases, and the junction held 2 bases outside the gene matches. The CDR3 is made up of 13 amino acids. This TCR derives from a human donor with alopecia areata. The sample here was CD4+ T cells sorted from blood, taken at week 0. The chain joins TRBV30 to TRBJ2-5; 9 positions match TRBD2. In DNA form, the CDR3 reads TGTGCCTGGACTAGCGGGATACAAGAGACCCAGTACTTC. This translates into CAWTSGIQETQYF.